This T cell receptor beta chain emerged from a study of Graves' ophthalmopathy and Graves' hyperthyroidism (dated by TCRdb to the late 2010s). Describing the broader study: Peripheral blood was collected at initial diagnosis, before any treatment. The study used TCR beta repertoire signatures to distinguish Graves' ophthalmopathy from Graves' hyperthyroidism and to predict progression to ophthalmopathy. In total, 135 blood samples were TCR-sequenced: around 42 ophthalmopathy, approximately 80 hyperthyroidism and some 17 hyperthyroidism-to-ophthalmopathy patients. A discovery set of 100 or so patients (43 ophthalmopathy, 55 to 65 stable hyperthyroidism) was enrolled to explore V-J signatures distinguishing ophthalmopathy from hyperthyroidism. An independent validation cohort comprised roughly 20 hyperthyroidism patients and around 16 patients who later progressed from hyperthyroidism to ophthalmopathy. In roughly 6 hyperthyroidism patients, the T-cell repertoires found in thyroid tissue were compared with those found in blood. After sampling, hyperthyroidism patients received methimazole starting at 30 mg daily, and ophthalmopathy patients received high-dose intravenous methylprednisolone. Summary of the overall study and its limitations: Sample size was not predetermined statistically, and investigators were not blinded to group allocation. The 13-signature model separated ophthalmopathy from stable hyperthyroidism with 85% to 90% sensitivity and around 81% specificity in cross-validation, and 80%/75% in the test set. In validation, the model predicted ophthalmopathy progression with over 60% sensitivity and roughly 78% specificity; 12 predicted patients were CT-confirmed with GO in a median of 6.5 months. Most of the expanded thyroid clonotypes with a frequency above 0.001 were also detected in blood, and it was suggested that the thyroid immune response may be reflected by blood repertoires.

TCR beta CDR3 regions were amplified from RNA transcripts for repertoire sequencing. A first-round RT-PCR used HTBI primers with the Qiagen OneStep RT-PCR kit, followed by a second-round multiplex PCR, size selection and purification. The libraries underwent paired-end sequencing with 100 bp reads on an Illumina HiSeq2000. The published analysis was carried out like this. SOAPnuke was used to process the reads, removing any read that contained adapters or uncalled bases, had a mean Phred below 15, or lacked an exact match to the constant primer or identifier. COPE v1.2.5 was used to merge high-quality paired reads. Clonotypes were defined as unique nucleotide sequences and were aligned to IMGT TRB V, D and J references using MiTCR v1.1. Analysis was restricted to V-J combinations with a frequency above 0.0001, which covered 98% to 99.2% of repertoires. For each V-J combination, a TCR clonal expansion and chaos score was defined as the ratio of F50 clonal expansion to chaos observed in the TCRdist matrix. Welch's t-statistics and random forest were used to narrow the features down to around twelve V-J combinations, which were then fed into a naive Bayes classifier. Thyroid-blood repertoire similarity was quantified with the Morisita-Horn index. TCRdb handled the public reads itself, with Q25 trimming in fastp and clone calling in MiXCR, and kept productive beta chains. Rows are unified per CDR3 protein, each entry keeping the most common DNA and genes. The V and J calls and clone size come from TCRdb's table, not from the authors' own analysis. The table for this sample lists hundreds of thousands of distinct CDR3 sequences; 40% of them were counted only once. The top ten clones comprise roughly 46% of the sample.

Patients with ophthalmopathy had moderately to severely active disease, with a Clinical Activity Score of 3 or more, a NOSPECS grade of 4 or more, and a disease duration of less than 3 months. Patients were excluded if they had other autoimmune diseases, uncontrolled infections, pregnancy or lactation. Clinical symptoms, serum thyroxine, TRAb, thyroid ultrasound and orbital computed tomography were used for diagnosis. PBMCs were isolated from about 9.1 ml of fresh peripheral blood by Ficoll-Paque density gradient centrifugation. Trizol reagent was used to extract the total RNA, and its quality was then checked on an Agilent 2100 Bioanalyzer. This clonotype has only a few counts. Its antigen specificity is not known. No base quality information exists; no much larger clone differs at one position. Taken from cysteine to phenylalanine, the CDR3 has 13 residues. The sequence is cut down to CDR3 DNA, 39 bases in frame from base 1. Trimming removed 1 base from V and 4 bases from J, leaving 7 bases between the germline ends. The germline V gene supplies CDR1 MNHNS and CDR2 SASEGT.

The rearrangement joined TRBV6-1 to TRBJ1-2; no D gene call is confident. Sequenced material: peripheral blood. This sequence was found in an adult man with Graves' ophthalmopathy. Read as DNA, the sequence is TGTGCCAGCAGTGAAGACAGCGTCTATGGCTACACCTTC. This is translated as CASSEDSVYGYTF.